This T cell receptor (beta chain) originates from a study of blood T cell repertoires in COVID-19. The CDR3 is 14 residues long. Germline V CDR1 and CDR2: SEHNR, FQNEAQ (reference sequence). The V and J ends lost 5 bases and 5 bases respectively, with 15 bases between them. This clone was recorded a few times. Per the original methods: Amplification from reference gene primers served as the basis for estimated nucleated cell counts. TCRdb's table, derived via immunoSEQ multiplex PCR, lists solely in-frame clones and lacks some. V and J calls and clone size are as listed in that table; D and trimming were resolved from the DNA. Found here are more than 25,000 clones, roughly 80% of them singletons; the top ten hold roughly 27%.

The TCR comes from a man between 65 and 85 years old with active COVID-19. The sequenced sample consisted of peripheral blood. The V call is TRBV7-9, the J call TRBJ2-5; TRBD2 might be the D (5 bases). Written as DNA, the CDR3 is TGTGCCAGCAGCGGCGGGCCGCAGTGGGAGACCCAGTACTTC. Its translation: CASSGGPQWETQYF.